A few counts support the clone carrying this T cell receptor beta chain. The antigen remains undetermined. This sample was taken from a study of T cells in Graves' hyperthyroidism and ophthalmopathy. Background on the study: Specimen type is peripheral blood, collected at initial diagnosis prior to any treatment. Whole-study findings and limits: Patients with ophthalmopathy were separated from those with stable hyperthyroidism by a 13 V-J model. Model-based prediction identified ophthalmopathy a median about 7 months prior to its onset.

The germline gives CDR1 SGHNT, CDR2 YENEEA. Between the trimmed V and J ends, which lost 3 bases and 2 bases, there was a span of 11 bases. The CDR3 spans 15 residues. Cells are PBMCs isolated from over 7.5 ml of fresh blood. Amplification of TCR beta CDR3 regions was performed using RNA transcripts as template. An initial round of RT-PCR targeting the TCR CDR3 relied on the HTBI primer set. One entry per CDR3 protein, called by TCRdb with MiXCR from the multiplex PCR reads. The sample includes 250,000 to 400,000 distinct CDR3 sequences, approximately 14% of them seen just once. The material sequenced was blood. This receptor was identified in a woman in her thirties or forties with Graves' ophthalmopathy. This chain uses TRBV11-3 with TRBJ2-1; unclear D gene. For the CDR3, the DNA is TGTGCCAGCAGCTTTTTACGAGGAGCCTACAATGAGCAGTTCTTC. It codes for CASSFLRGAYNEQFF.